This TCR beta chain was captured in a study of cytomegalovirus exposure and HLA in healthy donors. Whole-study findings and limits: Follow-up analysis found HLA locus-dependent TCR association rates, highest for DRB1 and lowest for HLA-C. There were some public TCRs occurring in many donors, but most TCR sequences were rare.

As for this clone: Antigen specificity is unknown.

This PCR relied on a set of 60 Vbeta primers and 13 Jbeta primers. Here immunoSEQ multiplex PCR was the method, and the copy in TCRdb shows in-frame clones only, minus some. Found here are 150,000 to 200,000 clones, around three quarters of them singletons; the top ten hold more than 0.8%. Losses at the gene ends were 2 bases for V and 2 bases for J; bases not matched to a gene: 11. The length of the CDR3 is 18 residues. Germline-derived CDR1 and CDR2 are GTSNPN and SVGIG (reference sequence). The sequenced sample was PBMCs. The source is a woman in her 40s in good health and CMV-seronegative. The rearrangement links TRBV30 to TRBJ1-4; 10 bases match TRBD1. The CDR3 protein is CAWSRTGGIPVTNEKLFF. The CDR3 DNA sequence: TGTGCCTGGAGTCGGACAGGGGGAATCCCTGTCACTAATGAAAAACTGTTTTTT.